The clone carrying this T cell receptor beta chain turned up a few times. In the authors' methods: Reference gene primer amplification in the assay estimated nucleated cell counts. Produced via immunoSEQ multiplex PCR; TCRdb's table is partial and in-frame only. V, J and clone size are taken as reported in that table, and D and trimming were inferred from the DNA itself. This sample carries about 52,000 clones, approximately 80% of them seen once, and the ten largest clones take under 14%. The sample is drawn from a study of blood T cell repertoires in COVID-19. Enrollment of patients from Seattle took place during active infection, with longitudinal follow-up. CDR3 length: 15 residues. The junction had 6 bases not matched to a gene; V was cut back by 5 bases and J by 9 bases. Looked up from germline, CDR1 is ENHRY and CDR2 is SYGVKD.

Sequencing input: peripheral blood. This receptor was taken from a man older than 75 with COVID-19, enrolled during active disease. This rearrangement joins TRBV10-3 to TRBJ2-1; 14 bases are shared with TRBD2. CDR3 in amino acids: CAISQGLAGEVEQFF. The CDR3 region has the DNA TGTGCCATCAGTCAGGGACTAGCGGGAGAGGTTGAGCAGTTCTTC.